This T cell receptor (beta chain) was profiled in a study of blood T cell repertoires in COVID-19. Study summary: Spain, Italy and the United States supplied samples that represented acute and convalescent COVID-19. PBMCs, B-cell-depleted T cells, or T cells provided the cDNA or gDNA that made up the material.

Under the authors' procedure: Estimated nucleated cell counts came from reference gene primer amplification. Assay: immunoSEQ multiplex PCR; the TCRdb copy retains only in-frame clones and omits some. V and J calls plus clone size are reproduced from that table; the DNA served to infer D and trimming. The data hold fewer than 85,000 clones, with around 80% observed a single time. The CDR3 loop spans 15 amino acids. V lost 0 bases and J 5 bases, leaving 14 bases between the germline ends. Germline values: CDR1 SGDLS, CDR2 YYNGEE. This clone was seen a few times. This chain uses TRBV9 with TRBJ2-5; D possibly corresponds to TRBD2 (6 bases). Sequencing used peripheral blood. The receptor was isolated from an elderly woman with active or convalescent COVID-19. CDR3 nucleotide sequence: TGTGCCAGCAGCGTAGGTAGCGGCCGTACGGAGACCCAGTACTTC. It specifies CASSVGSGRTETQYF.